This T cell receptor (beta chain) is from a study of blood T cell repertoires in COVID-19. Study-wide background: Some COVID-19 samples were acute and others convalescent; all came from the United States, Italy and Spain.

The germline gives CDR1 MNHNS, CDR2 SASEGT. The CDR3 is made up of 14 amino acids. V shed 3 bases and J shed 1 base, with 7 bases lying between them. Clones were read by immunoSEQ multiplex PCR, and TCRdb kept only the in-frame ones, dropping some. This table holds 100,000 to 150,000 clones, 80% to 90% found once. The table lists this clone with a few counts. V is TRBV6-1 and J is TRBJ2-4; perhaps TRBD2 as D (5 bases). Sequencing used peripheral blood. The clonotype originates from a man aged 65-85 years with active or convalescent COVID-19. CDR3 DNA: TGTGCCAGCAGTGACGAGCGGGCCAAAAACATTCAGTACTTC. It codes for CASSDERAKNIQYF.